These 7 T cell receptor beta chains were sequenced from one sample in a study of blood T cell repertoires in COVID-19. TCRdb's table, derived via immunoSEQ multiplex PCR, lists solely in-frame clones and lacks some. The sample has about 110,000 clones; over 80% are singletons. The sequencing sample was made of peripheral blood. The receptors derive from a woman in her 70s with acute or convalescent COVID-19.

The chain is built from TRBV7-8 and TRBJ2-7; 8 bases align to TRBD2. The CDR3 sequence is 15 residues long. The trim removed 5 bases at V and 3 bases at J, leaving 9 bases unmatched. The germline CDR1 and CDR2 sequences are SGHVS and FQNEAQ. CDR3 in amino acids: CASSPAGTRLYEQYF. Here the CDR3 DNA reads TGTGCCAGCAGCCCCGCCGGGACTAGACTCTACGAGCAGTACTTC.

This clone was seen more than once but under ten times. The rearrangement uses TRBV6-5 and TRBJ1-2; a possible D gene is TRBD1 (5 bases). V gave up 0 bases and J gave up 12 bases, with 14 bases separating them. The CDR3 loop spans 13 amino acids. In germline, CDR1 is MNHEY, CDR2 SVGAGI. CDR3 protein: CASSYSSLGVNTF. CDR3 coding DNA: TGTGCCAGCAGTTACTCATCCCTAGGGGTAAACACCTTC.

V gene TRBV2 combines with J gene TRBJ2-2; the D is unclear. The CDR3 is 14 residues long. V dropped 6 bases and J dropped 2 bases, with 10 bases sitting between them. CDR1 is SNHLY and CDR2 is FYNNEI in the germline V gene. CDR3 protein: CASRMAVNTGELFF. In nucleotides, the CDR3 is TGTGCCAGCAGAATGGCAGTCAACACCGGGGAGCTGTTTTTT. The full variable domain, rest sourced from reference TRBV2 and TRBJ2-2, is EPEVTQTPSHQVTQMGQEVILRCVPISNHLYFYWYRQILGQKVEFLVSFYNNEISEKSEIFDDQFSVERPDGSNFTLKIRSTKLEDSAMYFCASRMAVNTGELFFGEGSRLTVL.

This chain uses TRBV6-5 with TRBJ2-7; 7 bases are a match to TRBD1. This CDR3 contains 13 residues. After removal of 6 bases from V and 4 bases from J, the junction contained 6 bases not matched to a gene. CDR1 MNHEY and CDR2 SVGAGI come from the germline V gene. As DNA, the CDR3 is TGTGCCAGCAGCCTCGGGACAGTATACGAGCAGTACTTC. It is translated as CASSLGTVYEQYF.

The V gene is TRBV4-1, the J gene TRBJ2-4, with 9 nucleotides matching TRBD2. Per germline, CDR1 MGHRA and CDR2 YSYEKL. The CDR3 sequence is 19 residues long. V shed 3 bases, J shed 0 bases, and the junction held 12 bases outside the gene matches. The CDR3 region has the DNA TGCGCCAGCAGCCAGACCCCGCTAGCGGGGTTAATAGCCAAAAACATTCAGTACTTC. This gives the protein CASSQTPLAGLIAKNIQYF.

J is TRBJ1-4 and V is TRBV19; the D gene is possibly TRBD1 (6 bases). The V and J ends lost 3 bases and 7 bases respectively, with 21 bases between them. CDR3 length: 17 residues. CDR1 is LNHDA, CDR2 SQIVND, per germline (reference sequence). The CDR3 DNA follows: TGTGCCAGTAGTATGAGGACAGCTGCTCCGTTTGGTGAAAAACTGTTTTTT. Its translation: CASSMRTAAPFGEKLFF.

The chain combines TRBV24-1 with TRBJ2-5; perhaps TRBD1 as D (6 bases). The V end lost 4 bases, the J end lost 0 bases, and 11 bases lay between the germline ends. The CDR3 loop spans 15 amino acids. Germline CDR1 and CDR2: KGHDR and SFDVKD. CDR3 coding DNA: TGTGCCACCAGTGAAGCCACAGGGTACCAAGAGACCCAGTACTTC. Translation: CATSEATGYQETQYF.